Below, 29 T cell receptor beta chains from the same sample are listed, as sequenced in a study of shared clonotypes between healthy human individuals. The data were produced by immunoSEQ multiplex PCR, yet TCRdb's version contains in-frame clones alone and is incomplete. The data contain around 350,000 clones, 70% to 75% of them singletons. Sequenced material: memory CD4+ T cells sorted from blood. As to subset: CD45RA-negative fraction. These receptor sequences come from a man between 25 and 39 years old in good health.

V is TRBV7-6 and J is TRBJ2-7; maybe TRBD2 (5 bases). The CDR3 runs 15 residues. V was shortened by 5 bases and J by 0 bases, with 14 bases between the two germline ends. Germline CDR1 is SGHVS and CDR2 is FNYEAQ. The CDR3 nucleotides read TGTGCCAGCAGCCTAACTAGTATTAGCTCCTACGAGCAGTACTTC. This gives the protein CASSLTSISSYEQYF.

The chain recombines TRBV5-1 with TRBJ1-4; 7 bases map to TRBD1. V dropped 2 bases and J dropped 2; count of bases not matched to a gene: 9. This CDR3 has 17 residues. Germline-derived CDR1 and CDR2 are SGHRS and YFSETQ. The CDR3 nucleotides are TGCGCCAGCAGCTTACTCCCGACAGGGTCTACTAATGAAAAACTGTTTTTT. This gives the protein CASSLLPTGSTNEKLFF. The full variable domain, in which reference TRBV5-1 and TRBJ1-4 provide the parts outside the CDR3, is KAGVTQTPRYLIKTRGQQVTLSCSPISGHRSVSWYQQTPGQGLQFLFEYFSETQRNKGNFPGRFSGRQFSNSRSEMNVSTLELGDSALYLCASSLLPTGSTNEKLFFGSGTQLSVL.

This clone was counted a single time. The rearrangement links TRBV6-1 to TRBJ1-5, with TRBD1 identical over 9 bases. Trimming took 2 bases from V and 2 from J; bases not matched to a gene: 4. This CDR3 comprises 16 residues. The V gene's germline CDR1 is MNHNS and CDR2 SASEGT. In DNA form, the CDR3 reads TGTGCCAGCAGTGAAATGGACAGGGGTGGCAATCAGCCCCAGCATTTT. It is translated as CASSEMDRGGNQPQHF.

V and J are TRBV19 and TRBJ1-1; TRBD1 agrees at 7 bases. The CDR3 spans 15 residues. From germline, CDR1 is LNHDA and CDR2 SQIVND (reference sequence). The V segment lost 2 bases and the J segment 6 bases; nucleotides outside the gene matches: 9. CDR3 region: CASSIPRQGRSEAFF. The CDR3 bases are TGTGCCAGTAGTATACCCAGACAGGGTAGGTCTGAAGCTTTCTTT. Combining the CDR3 with reference TRBV19 and TRBJ1-1 gives the whole variable domain DGGITQSPKYLFRKEGQNVTLSCEQNLNHDAMYWYRQDPGQGLRLIYYSQIVNDFQKGDIAEGYSVSREKKESFPLTVTSAQKNPTAFYLCASSIPRQGRSEAFFGQGTRLTVV.

V is TRBV9 and J is TRBJ2-5, with D unresolved. Trimming took 1 base from V and 0 from J, leaving 4 bases between them. The CDR3 is 13 residues long. Looked up from germline, CDR1 is SGDLS and CDR2 is YYNGEE. CDR3 sequence reads: CASSVSYQETQYF. CDR3 bases: TGTGCCAGCAGCGTAAGTTACCAAGAGACCCAGTACTTC.

The chain employs TRBV7-3 and TRBJ2-3, with 9 bases identical to TRBD2. With V trimmed by 0 bases and J by 6 bases, 7 bases remained unmatched. The CDR3 loop spans 16 amino acids. Germline values: CDR1 SGHTA, CDR2 FQGTGA. CDR3 nucleotides: TGTGCCAGCAGCTTAACCGGGACTAGCCTGGGTGATACGCAGTATTTT. Encoded protein: CASSLTGTSLGDTQYF. Complete variable domain (other parts from reference TRBV7-3 and TRBJ2-3): GAGVSQTPSNKVTEKGKYVELRCDPISGHTALYWYRQSLGQGPEFLIYFQGTGAADDSGLPNDRFFAVRPEGSVSTLKIQRTERGDSAVYLCASSLTGTSLGDTQYFGPGTRLTVL.

V and J are TRBV2 and TRBJ1-2, with a weak D call TRBD1 (6 bases). V lost 5 bases, J lost 7 bases, and 11 bases lay in between. The CDR3 covers 12 residues. Germline CDR1 and CDR2: SNHLY and FYNNEI. In DNA, the CDR3 is TGTGCCAGCAGTTCGGACAGCTCTGGCTACACCTTC. Residues: CASSSDSSGYTF.

In this sample, this clone turned up a few times. This chain uses TRBV5-1 with TRBJ1-1; D not resolved. Germline CDR1 and CDR2: SGHRS and YFSETQ. V gave up 0 bases and J gave up 0 bases, with 6 bases separating them. This CDR3 comprises 14 residues. CDR3 DNA sequence: TGCGCCAGCAGCTTGGACAGCATGAACACTGAAGCTTTCTTT. Translated, it gives CASSLDSMNTEAFF.

The chain employs TRBV7-8 and TRBJ1-1; perhaps TRBD1 as D (5 bases). There are 14 residues in the CDR3. Germline V lookup: CDR1 SGHVS, CDR2 FQNEAQ. V was trimmed by 5 bases and J by 5 bases, leaving 15 bases between them. The CDR3 reads CASSTLRVGTEAFF. CDR3 in DNA: TGTGCCAGCAGCACCCTCAGGGTGGGTACTGAAGCTTTCTTT.

The chain couples TRBV6-6 to TRBJ2-7; TRBD1 aligns across 12 bases. Germline values: CDR1 MNHNY, CDR2 SVGAGI (reference sequence). Trimming removed 1 base from V and 5 bases from J; junction bases left unmatched: 3. This CDR3 has 15 residues. The CDR3 DNA follows: TGTGCCAGCAGTTACTGGGGACAGGGGGCTAACGAGCAGTACTTC. This encodes CASSYWGQGANEQYF.

V and J are TRBV5-1 and TRBJ1-1; D is ambiguous. From germline, CDR1 is SGHRS and CDR2 YFSETQ. The CDR3 consists of 13 residues. V dropped 4 bases and J dropped 6 bases, with 13 bases sitting between them. The CDR3 nucleotides read TGCGCCAGCAGCCAGACACCTGGGGCTGAAGCTTTCTTT. This translates into CASSQTPGAEAFF. Together with reference TRBV5-1 and TRBJ1-1, the CDR3 gives the full variable domain: KAGVTQTPRYLIKTRGQQVTLSCSPISGHRSVSWYQQTPGQGLQFLFEYFSETQRNKGNFPGRFSGRQFSNSRSEMNVSTLELGDSALYLCASSQTPGAEAFFGQGTRLTVV.

In this sample, this clone turned up a few times. CDR3 sequence reads: CASSEPLTANYGYTF. The CDR3 bases are TGCGCCAGCAGTGAGCCACTTACAGCTAACTATGGCTACACCTTC. The chain is built from TRBV10-2 and TRBJ1-2; D is ambiguous. Germline V gene lookup returns CDR1 WSHSY and CDR2 SAAADI. This CDR3 is 15 amino acids long. Trimming took 2 bases from V and 0 from J, leaving 10 bases between them.

The chain uses TRBV7-9 and TRBJ2-3; D perhaps matches TRBD2 (6 bases). The germline gives CDR1 SEHNR, CDR2 FQNEAQ (reference sequence). Deletions cut 6 bases from V and 3 bases from J, with 16 bases between. CDR3 length: 15 residues. CDR3 DNA: TGTGCCAGCAGGTCTAGCCGAGGGAGGACAGATACGCAGTATTTT. Protein product: CASRSSRGRTDTQYF.

This clone was found a few times. The CDR3 DNA sequence: TGTGCCAGCAGCTTAGCGGGCGGGAGTACCCCCGGGGAGCTGTTTTTT. Translating gives CASSLAGGSTPGELFF. The chain uses TRBV7-2 and TRBJ2-2, with TRBD2 matching 7 bases. Germline V CDR1 and CDR2: SGHTA, FQGNSA. There are 16 residues in the CDR3. With 0 bases clipped from V and 6 bases from J, the junction kept 7 bases outside the gene matches.

J is TRBJ2-3 and V is TRBV27; D might be TRBD1 (6 bases). Between the trimmed V and J ends, which lost 2 bases and 5 bases, there was a span of 11 bases. This CDR3 comprises 14 residues. Germline V gene lookup returns CDR1 MNHEY and CDR2 SMNVEV (reference sequence). CDR3 DNA sequence: TGTGCCAGCAGTTTAACAGGGTTTCTAGATACGCAGTATTTT. Amino acid sequence: CASSLTGFLDTQYF.

This chain joins TRBV5-1 and TRBJ2-1; the D gene is possibly TRBD2 (5 bases). The CDR3 totals 14 residues. Trimming cost V 0 bases and J 7 bases, with 11 bases left between them. From germline, CDR1 is SGHRS and CDR2 YFSETQ. The CDR3, as DNA: TGCGCCAGCAGCTTGGTCCCGTCGGGAAATGAGCAGTTCTTC. It yields the protein CASSLVPSGNEQFF.

The chain is built from TRBV5-5 and TRBJ1-4, with TRBD1 identical over 10 bases. Trimming at V came to 4 bases and at J to 8 bases, leaving 5 bases not matched to a gene. Germline V gene data show CDR1 as SGHKS and CDR2 as YYEKEE (reference sequence). The CDR3 consists of 14 residues. This CDR3 reads CASSLGQGNEKLFF. The CDR3, as DNA: TGTGCCAGCAGCCTGGGACAGGGGAACGAAAAACTGTTTTTT.

The V and J genes are TRBV2 and TRBJ2-7; D ambiguous. V lost 8 bases and J 6 bases, leaving 8 bases between the germline ends. In germline, CDR1 is SNHLY, CDR2 FYNNEI. The CDR3 contains 10 residues. The CDR3 here is CASYLSEQYF. CDR3 DNA: TGTGCCAGCTACTTGAGCGAGCAGTACTTC.

The chain joins TRBV5-6 to TRBJ2-1; no reliable D call. V gave up 0 bases and J gave up 0 bases, with 10 bases separating them. The CDR3 consists of 16 residues. Germline CDR1 is SGHDT and CDR2 is YYEEEE. This chain's CDR3 is CASSLASRISYNEQFF. In DNA, the CDR3 is TGTGCCAGCAGCTTGGCCAGTAGGATCTCCTACAATGAGCAGTTCTTC.

V is TRBV6-1 and J is TRBJ1-4; D unclear. This CDR3 contains 13 residues. V lost 8 bases, J lost 8 bases, and 15 bases lay in between. Germline V gene lookup returns CDR1 MNHNS and CDR2 SASEGT. The CDR3: CASESASGEKLFF. The CDR3 nucleotides are TGTGCCAGCGAGTCGGCCTCTGGGGAAAAACTGTTTTTT.

This clone has a single count. The V and J genes are TRBV5-1 and TRBJ2-3; 10 nucleotides align to TRBD2. Trimming at V came to 4 bases and at J to 2 bases, leaving 7 bases not matched to a gene. This CDR3 comprises 16 residues. Germline-derived CDR1 and CDR2 are SGHRS and YFSETQ. In DNA, the CDR3 is TGCGCCAGCAGCATCGGACTAGCGGATCCCACAGATACGCAGTATTTT. Amino acids: CASSIGLADPTDTQYF.

The CDR3 DNA reads TGTGCCTGGAGTGCAGACAGGGGAGACTATGGCTACACCTTC. Its translation is CAWSADRGDYGYTF. The rearrangement links TRBV30 to TRBJ1-2, with TRBD1 matching over 8 bases. The CDR3 loop spans 14 amino acids. The V gene's germline CDR1 is GTSNPN and CDR2 SVGIG (reference sequence). V gave up 1 base and J gave up 3 bases; unmatched junction bases: 4.

The chain couples TRBV6-1 to TRBJ2-5; a weak D match, TRBD1 (5 bases). CDR1 is MNHNS and CDR2 is SASEGT in the germline V gene. Trimming removed 8 bases at V and 4 bases at J, with 8 bases between. This CDR3 region has 11 residues. The CDR3 DNA reads TGTGCCAGCCTAAGGGGAGAGACCCAGTACTTC. Translated, it gives CASLRGETQYF.

This clone was found once. This chain links TRBV28 with TRBJ2-1; the D is unclear. CDR3 size: 12 residues. Between the trimmed V and J ends, which lost 2 bases and 5 bases, there was a span of 4 bases. Germline loops: CDR1 MDHEN, CDR2 SYDVKM. The CDR3 protein is CASSLPNNEQFF. The CDR3 coding sequence is TGTGCCAGCAGTTTACCTAACAATGAGCAGTTCTTC.

This chain links TRBV25-1 with TRBJ1-5; 9 bases align to TRBD1. Losses at the gene ends were 4 bases for V and 2 bases for J; bases not matched to a gene: 12. This CDR3 spans 18 amino acids. Germline assignment: CDR1 MGHDK and CDR2 SYGVNS. DNA for the CDR3: TGTGCCAGCAGTGGATCCGGGACAGGGTATACAGGCAATCAGCCCCAGCATTTT. Protein sequence: CASSGSGTGYTGNQPQHF.

The chain links TRBV10-3 to TRBJ2-3; tentatively, D is TRBD1 (5 bases). V was trimmed by 8 bases and J by 0 bases, leaving 18 bases between them. The CDR3 is 16 residues long. Germline loops: CDR1 ENHRY, CDR2 SYGVKD. CDR3 sequence reads: CAISGTDSKSTDTQYF. The DNA of the CDR3 is TGTGCCATCTCAGGAACAGACAGTAAAAGCACAGATACGCAGTATTTT.

The chain has TRBV7-8 and TRBJ2-7, with TRBD2 matching over 8 bases. The CDR3 runs to 16 residues. J was trimmed by 6 bases and V by 5 bases; bases with no gene match: 15. Looked up from germline, CDR1 is SGHVS and CDR2 is FQNEAQ. CDR3 bases: TGTGCCAGCAGCGAACCCGGGACTAGACACTTAGGCGAGCAGTACTTC. Its protein is CASSEPGTRHLGEQYF.

This chain links TRBV7-9 with TRBJ2-3; D is unclear. Germline V gene lookup returns CDR1 SEHNR and CDR2 FQNEAQ (reference sequence). With 1 base removed from V and 14 bases from J, the gap between germline ends came to 10 bases. CDR3 length equals 11 residues. The CDR3 region has the DNA TGTGCCAGCAGCTTAGAGGGTCAAGTGTATTTT. As protein: CASSLEGQVYF.

This clone was picked up many times. V and J are TRBV6-6 and TRBJ2-5; TRBD2 aligns across 10 bases. The length of the CDR3 is 14 residues. The V gene's germline CDR1 is MNHNY and CDR2 SVGAGI (reference sequence). V dropped 2 bases and J dropped 7; count of bases not matched to a gene: 4. Here the CDR3 reads CASSYRLAGRTQYF. The CDR3 nucleotides are TGTGCCAGCAGTTACCGACTAGCGGGTCGGACCCAGTACTTC.